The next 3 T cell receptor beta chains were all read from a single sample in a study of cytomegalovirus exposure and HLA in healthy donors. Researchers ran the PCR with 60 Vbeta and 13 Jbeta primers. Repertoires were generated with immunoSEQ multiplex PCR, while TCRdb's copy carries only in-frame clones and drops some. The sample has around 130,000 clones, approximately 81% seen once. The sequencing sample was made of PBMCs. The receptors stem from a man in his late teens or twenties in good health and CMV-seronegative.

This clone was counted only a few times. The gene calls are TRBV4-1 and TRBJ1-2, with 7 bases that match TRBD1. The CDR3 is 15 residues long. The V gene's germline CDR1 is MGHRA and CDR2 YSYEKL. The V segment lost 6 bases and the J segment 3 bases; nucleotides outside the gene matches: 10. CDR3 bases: TGCGCCAGCAGGACCACTACAGGGGCTCACTATGGCTACACCTTC. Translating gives CASRTTTGAHYGYTF.

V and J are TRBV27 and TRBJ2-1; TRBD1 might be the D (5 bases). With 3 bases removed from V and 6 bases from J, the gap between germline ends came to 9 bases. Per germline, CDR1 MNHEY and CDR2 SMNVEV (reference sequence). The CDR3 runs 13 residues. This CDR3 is CASSFGASNEQFF. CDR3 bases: TGTGCCAGCAGTTTTGGGGCTTCCAATGAGCAGTTCTTC.

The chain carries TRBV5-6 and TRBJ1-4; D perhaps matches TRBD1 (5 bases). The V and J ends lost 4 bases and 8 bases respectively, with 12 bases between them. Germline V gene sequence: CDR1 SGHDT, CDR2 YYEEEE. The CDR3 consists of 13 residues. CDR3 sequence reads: CASSPSGIEKLFF. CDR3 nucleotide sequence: TGTGCCAGCAGCCCCTCAGGGATCGAAAAACTGTTTTTT.